The 9 T cell receptor beta chains in this list originate from one sample, sequenced in a study of immune characterization of retroperitoneal liposarcoma. TCRdb analysed the PCR reads with MiXCR anew, one entry per CDR3 protein. The repertoire holds approximately 9,300 distinct CDR3 sequences, with 30% to 45% as singletons. The source material was tumor tissue. The receptor source for this set is a male donor with retroperitoneal liposarcoma.

The CDR3 coding sequence is TGCGCCAGCAGCCCCGACAGGGGCCCCCTGAAGAAGCAGTTCTTC. It codes for CASSPDRGPLKKQFF. The chain recombines TRBV4-3 with TRBJ2-5; 8 nucleotides line up with TRBD1. The end of the DNA is better explained by TRBJ2-1, so the J call may be wrong. CDR3 size: 15 residues. Germline CDR1 and CDR2: LGHNA and YSLEER.

The genes are TRBV6-2 or TRBV6-3 and TRBJ2-5; perhaps TRBD2 as D (6 bases). The tail of the sequence fits TRBJ2-1 better, so the J call may be wrong. CDR1 and CDR2 from the germline V gene are MNHEY and SVGEGT. This CDR3 contains 13 residues. CDR3: CASSSTRNDEQFF. CDR3 DNA sequence: TGTGCCAGCAGTTCGACTAGGAATGATGAGCAGTTCTTC.

In its sample, this clonotype was seen a few times. This chain's CDR3 is CASQQFTYEQFF. The CDR3 DNA reads as TGTGCCAGCCAGCAGTTTACCTACGAGCAGTTCTTC. V and J are TRBV6-1 and TRBJ2-1; D is ambiguous. Germline values: CDR1 MNHNS, CDR2 SASEGT. V shed 8 bases and J shed 10 bases, with 15 bases lying between them. This CDR3 spans 12 amino acids.

The rearrangement links TRBV6-1 to TRBJ2-1, with D perhaps TRBD2 (5 bases). V lost 5 bases to trimming and J lost 13 bases, with 18 bases between them. The CDR3 runs to 13 residues. The germline CDR1 and CDR2 sequences are MNHNS and SASEGT. The DNA for the CDR3 is TGTGCCAGCAGTTTGAGGGCGGTGGAGACCCAGTTCTTC. Amino acids: CASSLRAVETQFF.

The genes are TRBV6-1 and TRBJ2-3; 9 bases fit TRBD2. Looked up from germline, CDR1 is MNHNS and CDR2 is SASEGT. Trimming took 0 bases from V and 4 from J; bases not matched to a gene: 2. The CDR3 extends over 15 amino acids. Here the CDR3 reads CASSEASGSPDTQYF. Here the CDR3 DNA reads TGTGCCAGCAGTGAAGCTAGCGGGAGCCCAGATACGCAGTATTTT.

V gene TRBV6-2 or TRBV6-3 combines with J gene TRBJ1-1, with TRBD1 matching 7 bases. CDR1 MNHEY and CDR2 SVGEGT come from the germline V gene. V lost 8 bases to trimming and J lost 0 bases; unmatched junction nucleotides: 15. CDR3 length: 17 amino acids. DNA of the CDR3: TGTGCCAGCCGGAGGGCAGGGGGTTCGATTATGAACACTGAAGCTTTCTTT. Its protein is CASRRAGGSIMNTEAFF.

The table lists this clonotype with many counts. The chain recombines TRBV7-2 with TRBJ1-5; tentatively, D is TRBD1 (5 bases). CDR1 SGHTA and CDR2 FQGNSA come from the germline V gene. Trimming cost V 4 bases and J 9 bases, with 13 bases left between them. CDR3 length equals 13 residues. DNA of the CDR3: TGTGCCAGCAGCTACGCACGTGGGGGGCCCCAGCATTTT. Its translation is CASSYARGGPQHF.

To note about this clonotype: Relative to the germline gene, one junction end is altered; a read error may explain this. The chain couples TRBV4-3 to TRBJ2-3, with 8 bases that match TRBD2. CDR1 and CDR2 from the germline V gene are LGHNA and YSLEER. The CDR3 sequence is 16 residues long. DNA of the CDR3: TGCGCCAGCAGCCAAGATCGGGGGGGATTCGGTTACGAGCAGTACTTT. Translation gives CASSQDRGGFGYEQYF.

The chain joins TRBV7-3 to TRBJ2-1; TRBD2 is a possible D gene (6 bases). This CDR3 region has 13 residues. V lost 5 bases, J lost 5 bases, and 10 bases lay in between. CDR1 is SGHTA and CDR2 is FQGTGA in the germline V gene. The CDR3 DNA reads as TGTGCCAGCAGCCGTGGGGGGAACAATGAGCAGTTCTTC. This encodes CASSRGGNNEQFF.